This paragraph covers one T cell receptor (beta chain) sequence. The assay was immunoSEQ multiplex PCR, and TCRdb's table has in-frame clones only and misses some. The sample has about 50,000 clones, about 92% seen once. In germline, CDR1 is SGHKS, CDR2 YYEKEE (reference sequence). The CDR3 has 17 amino acids. V was pared by 1 base and J by 1 base, with 18 bases between. The data were taken from a study of blood T cell repertoires in COVID-19. Study-level information: Sources were T cells, B-cell-depleted T cells, or PBMCs; the material itself was cDNA or gDNA.

The TCR was taken from a man between 50 and 59 years old with active COVID-19. The chain uses TRBV5-5 and TRBJ2-7; TRBD1 is a possible D gene (6 bases). The sequencing sample was made of peripheral blood. This CDR3 is CASSLLGRGDRSYEQYF. The CDR3 DNA reads as TGTGCCAGCAGCTTGCTCGGTCGGGGTGACAGGTCCTACGAGCAGTACTTC.